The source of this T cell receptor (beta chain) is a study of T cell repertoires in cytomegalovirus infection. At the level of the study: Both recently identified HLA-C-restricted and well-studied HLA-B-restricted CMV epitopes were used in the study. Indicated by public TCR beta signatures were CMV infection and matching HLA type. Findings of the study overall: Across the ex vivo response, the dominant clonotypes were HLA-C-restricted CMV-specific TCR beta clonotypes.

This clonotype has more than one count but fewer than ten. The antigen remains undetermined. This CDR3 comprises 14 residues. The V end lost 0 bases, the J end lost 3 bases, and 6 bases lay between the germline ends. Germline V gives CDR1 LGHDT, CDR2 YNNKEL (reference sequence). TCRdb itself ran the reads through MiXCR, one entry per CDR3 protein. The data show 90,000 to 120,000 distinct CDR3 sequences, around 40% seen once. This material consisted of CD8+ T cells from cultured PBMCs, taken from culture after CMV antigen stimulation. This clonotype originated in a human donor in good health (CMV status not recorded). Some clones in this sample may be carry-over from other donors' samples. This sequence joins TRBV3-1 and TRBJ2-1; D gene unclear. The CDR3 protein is CASSQDLNYNEQFF. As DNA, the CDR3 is TGTGCCAGCAGCCAAGATCTTAACTACAATGAGCAGTTCTTC.